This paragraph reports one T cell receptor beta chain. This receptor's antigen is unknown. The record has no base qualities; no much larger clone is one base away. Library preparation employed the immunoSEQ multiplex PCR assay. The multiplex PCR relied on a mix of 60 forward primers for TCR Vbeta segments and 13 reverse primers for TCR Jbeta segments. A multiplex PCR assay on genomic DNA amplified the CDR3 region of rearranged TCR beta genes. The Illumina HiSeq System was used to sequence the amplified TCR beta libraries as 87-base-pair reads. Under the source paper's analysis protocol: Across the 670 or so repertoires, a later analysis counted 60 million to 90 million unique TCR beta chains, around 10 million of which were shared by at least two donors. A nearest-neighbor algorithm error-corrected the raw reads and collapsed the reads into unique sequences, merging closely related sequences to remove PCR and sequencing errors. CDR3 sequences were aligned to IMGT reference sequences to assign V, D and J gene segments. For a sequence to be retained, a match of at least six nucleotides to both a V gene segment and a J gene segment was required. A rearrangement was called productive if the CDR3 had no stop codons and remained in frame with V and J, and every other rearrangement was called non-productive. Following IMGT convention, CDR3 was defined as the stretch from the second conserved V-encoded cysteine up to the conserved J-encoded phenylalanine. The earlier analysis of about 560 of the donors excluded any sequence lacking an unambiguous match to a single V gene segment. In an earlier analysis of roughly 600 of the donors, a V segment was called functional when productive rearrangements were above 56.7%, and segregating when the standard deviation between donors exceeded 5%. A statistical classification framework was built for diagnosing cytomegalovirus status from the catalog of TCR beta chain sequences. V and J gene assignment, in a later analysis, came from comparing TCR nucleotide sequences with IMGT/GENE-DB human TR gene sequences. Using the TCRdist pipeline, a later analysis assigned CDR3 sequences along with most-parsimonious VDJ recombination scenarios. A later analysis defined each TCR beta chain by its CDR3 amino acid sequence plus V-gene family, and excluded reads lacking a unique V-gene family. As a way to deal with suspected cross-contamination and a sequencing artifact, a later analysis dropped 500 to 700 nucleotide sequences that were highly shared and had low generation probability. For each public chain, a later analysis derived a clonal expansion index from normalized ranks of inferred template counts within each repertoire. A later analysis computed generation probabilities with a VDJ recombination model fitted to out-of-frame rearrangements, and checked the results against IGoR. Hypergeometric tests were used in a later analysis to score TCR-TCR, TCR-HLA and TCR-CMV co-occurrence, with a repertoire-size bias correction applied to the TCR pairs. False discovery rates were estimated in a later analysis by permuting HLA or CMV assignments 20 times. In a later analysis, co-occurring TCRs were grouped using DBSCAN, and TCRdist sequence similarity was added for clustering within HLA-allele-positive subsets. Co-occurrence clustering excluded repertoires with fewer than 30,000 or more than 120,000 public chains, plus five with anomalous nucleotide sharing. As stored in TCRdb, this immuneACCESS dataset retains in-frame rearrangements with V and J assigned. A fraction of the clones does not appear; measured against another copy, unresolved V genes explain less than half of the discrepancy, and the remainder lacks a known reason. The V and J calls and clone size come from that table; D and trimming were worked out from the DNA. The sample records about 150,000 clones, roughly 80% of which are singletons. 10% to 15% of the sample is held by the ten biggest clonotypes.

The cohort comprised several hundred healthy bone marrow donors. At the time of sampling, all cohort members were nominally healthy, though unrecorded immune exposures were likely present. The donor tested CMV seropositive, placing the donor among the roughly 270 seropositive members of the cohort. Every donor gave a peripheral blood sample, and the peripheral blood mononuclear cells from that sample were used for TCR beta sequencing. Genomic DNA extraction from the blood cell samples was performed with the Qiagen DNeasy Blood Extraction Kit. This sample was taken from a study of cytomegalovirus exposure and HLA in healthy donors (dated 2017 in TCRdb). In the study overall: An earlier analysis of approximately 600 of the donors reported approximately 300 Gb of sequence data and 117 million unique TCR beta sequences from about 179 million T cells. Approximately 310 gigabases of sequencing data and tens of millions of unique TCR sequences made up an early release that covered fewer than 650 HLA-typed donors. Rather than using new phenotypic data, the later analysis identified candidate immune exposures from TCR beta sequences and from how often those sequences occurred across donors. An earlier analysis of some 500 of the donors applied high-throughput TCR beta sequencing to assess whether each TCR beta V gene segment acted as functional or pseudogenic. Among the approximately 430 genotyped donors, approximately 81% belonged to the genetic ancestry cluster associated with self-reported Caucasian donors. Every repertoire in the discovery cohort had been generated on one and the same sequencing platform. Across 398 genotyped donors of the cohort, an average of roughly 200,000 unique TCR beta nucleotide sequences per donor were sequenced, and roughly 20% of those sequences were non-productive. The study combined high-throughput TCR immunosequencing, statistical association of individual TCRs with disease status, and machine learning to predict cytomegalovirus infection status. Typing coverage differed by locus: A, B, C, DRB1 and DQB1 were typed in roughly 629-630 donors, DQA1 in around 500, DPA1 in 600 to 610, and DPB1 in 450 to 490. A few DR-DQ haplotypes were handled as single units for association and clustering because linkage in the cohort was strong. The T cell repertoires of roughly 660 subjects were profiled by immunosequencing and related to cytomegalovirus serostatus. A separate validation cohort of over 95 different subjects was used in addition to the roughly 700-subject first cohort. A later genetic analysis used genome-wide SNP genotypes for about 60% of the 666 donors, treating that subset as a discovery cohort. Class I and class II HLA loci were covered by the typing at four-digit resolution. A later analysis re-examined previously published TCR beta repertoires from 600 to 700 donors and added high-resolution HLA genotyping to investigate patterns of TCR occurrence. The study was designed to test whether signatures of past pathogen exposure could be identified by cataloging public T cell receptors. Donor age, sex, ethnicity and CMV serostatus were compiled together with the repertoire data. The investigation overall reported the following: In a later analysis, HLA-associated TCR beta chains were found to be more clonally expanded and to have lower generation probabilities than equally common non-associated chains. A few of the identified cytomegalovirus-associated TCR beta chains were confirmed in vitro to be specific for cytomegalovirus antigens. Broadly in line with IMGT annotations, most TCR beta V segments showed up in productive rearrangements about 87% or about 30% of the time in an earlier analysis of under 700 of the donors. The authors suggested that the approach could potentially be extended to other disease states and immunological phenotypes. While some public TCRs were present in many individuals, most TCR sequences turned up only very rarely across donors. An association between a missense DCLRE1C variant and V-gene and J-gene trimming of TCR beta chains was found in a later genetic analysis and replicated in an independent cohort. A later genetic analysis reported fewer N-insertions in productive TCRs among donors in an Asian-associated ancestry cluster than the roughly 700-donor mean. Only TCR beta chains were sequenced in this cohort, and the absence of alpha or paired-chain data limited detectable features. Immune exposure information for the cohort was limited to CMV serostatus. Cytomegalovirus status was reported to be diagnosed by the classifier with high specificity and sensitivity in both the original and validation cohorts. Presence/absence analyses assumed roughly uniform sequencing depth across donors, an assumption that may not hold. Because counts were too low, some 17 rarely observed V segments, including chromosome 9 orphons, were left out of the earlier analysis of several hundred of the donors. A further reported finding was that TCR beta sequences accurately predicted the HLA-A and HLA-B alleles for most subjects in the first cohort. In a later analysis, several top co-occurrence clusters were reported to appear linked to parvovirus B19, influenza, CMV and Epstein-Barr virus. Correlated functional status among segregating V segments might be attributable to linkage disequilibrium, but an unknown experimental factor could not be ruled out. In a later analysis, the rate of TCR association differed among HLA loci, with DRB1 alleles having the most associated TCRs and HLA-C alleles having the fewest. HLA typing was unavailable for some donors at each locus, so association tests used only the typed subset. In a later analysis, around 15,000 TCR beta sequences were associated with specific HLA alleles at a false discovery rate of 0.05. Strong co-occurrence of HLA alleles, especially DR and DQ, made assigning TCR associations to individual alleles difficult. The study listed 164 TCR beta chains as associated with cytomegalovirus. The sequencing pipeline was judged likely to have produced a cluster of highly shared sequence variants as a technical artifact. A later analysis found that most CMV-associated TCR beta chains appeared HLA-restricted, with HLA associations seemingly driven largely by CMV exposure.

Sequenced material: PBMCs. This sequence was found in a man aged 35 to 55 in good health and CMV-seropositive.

The CDR3 reads as follows: CASNPAAGEITDTQYF. In nucleotides, the sequence is TGTGCCAGCAACCCAGCAGCGGGAGAGATCACAGATACGCAGTATTTT. The chain employs TRBV25-1 and TRBJ2-3, and TRBD2 matches 8 of the central bases. Including cysteine and phenylalanine, the CDR3 has 16 amino acids. Left in the record is the CDR3 DNA by itself, 48 bases read in frame from the first base. Reading the germline V gene gives CDR1 MGHDK and CDR2 SYGVNS. For this chain, trimming is 7 bases at the V end and 2 bases at the J end, and the number of junction bases without a gene match is 11. Outside the CDR3, residues come from the reference TRBV25-1 and TRBJ2-3 proteins, so the full variable domain is: EADIYQTPRYLVIGTGKKITLECSQTMGHDKMYWYQQDPGMELHLIHYSYGVNSTEKGDLSSESTVSRIRTEHFPLTLESARPSHTSQYLCASNPAAGEITDTQYFGPGTRLTVL.